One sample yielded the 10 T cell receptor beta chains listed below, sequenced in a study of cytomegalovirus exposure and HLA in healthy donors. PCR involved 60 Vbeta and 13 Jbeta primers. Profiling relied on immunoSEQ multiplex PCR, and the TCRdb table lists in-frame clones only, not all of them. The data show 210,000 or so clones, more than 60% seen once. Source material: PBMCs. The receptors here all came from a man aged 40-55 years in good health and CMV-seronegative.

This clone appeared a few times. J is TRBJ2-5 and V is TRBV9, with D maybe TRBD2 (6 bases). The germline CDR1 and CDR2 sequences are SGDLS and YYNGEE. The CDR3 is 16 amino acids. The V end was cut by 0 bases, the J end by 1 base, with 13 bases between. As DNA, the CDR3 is TGTGCCAGCAGCGTAGGAGGGACTCCAACCCAAGAGACCCAGTACTTC. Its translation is CASSVGGTPTQETQYF. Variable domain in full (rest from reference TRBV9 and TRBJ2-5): DSGVTQTPKHLITATGQRVTLRCSPRSGDLSVYWYQQSLDQGLQFLIQYYNGEERAKGNILERFSAQQFPDLHSELNLSSLELGDSALYFCASSVGGTPTQETQYFGPGTRLLVL.

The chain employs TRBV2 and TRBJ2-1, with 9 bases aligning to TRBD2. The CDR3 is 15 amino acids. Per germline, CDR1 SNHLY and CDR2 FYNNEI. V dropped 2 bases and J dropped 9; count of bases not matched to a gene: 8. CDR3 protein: CASSEYGGRAGEQFF. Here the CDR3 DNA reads TGTGCCAGCAGTGAATACGGCGGGAGGGCGGGTGAGCAGTTCTTC.

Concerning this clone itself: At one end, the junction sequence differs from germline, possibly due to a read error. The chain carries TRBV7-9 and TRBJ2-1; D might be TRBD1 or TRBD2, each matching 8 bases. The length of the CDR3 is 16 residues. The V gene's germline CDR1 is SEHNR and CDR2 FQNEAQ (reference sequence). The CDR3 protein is CSSSLAGTGATREQFF. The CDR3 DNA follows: TGTTCCAGCAGCTTAGCGGGGACAGGTGCCACGCGGGAGCAGTTCTTC.

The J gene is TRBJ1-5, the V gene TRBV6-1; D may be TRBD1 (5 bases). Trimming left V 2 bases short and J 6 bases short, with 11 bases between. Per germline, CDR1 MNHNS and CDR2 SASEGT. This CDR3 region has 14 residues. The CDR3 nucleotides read TGTGCCAGCAGTGAACGTCAGGGAGGTCAGCCCCAGCATTTT. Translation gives CASSERQGGQPQHF.

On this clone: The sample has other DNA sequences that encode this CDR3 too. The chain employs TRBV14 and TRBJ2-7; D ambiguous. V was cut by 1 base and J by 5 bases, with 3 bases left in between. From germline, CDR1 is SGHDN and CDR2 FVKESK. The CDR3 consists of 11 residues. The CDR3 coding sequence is TGTGCCAGCAGCCAAGTAAACGAGCAGTACTTC. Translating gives CASSQVNEQYF.

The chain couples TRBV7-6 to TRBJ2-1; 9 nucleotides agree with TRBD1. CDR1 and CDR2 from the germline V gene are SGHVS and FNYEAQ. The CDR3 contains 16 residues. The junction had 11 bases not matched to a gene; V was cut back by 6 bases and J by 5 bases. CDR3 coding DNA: TGTGCCAGCAGTCTATTCCGACAGGGGGATAACAATGAGCAGTTCTTC. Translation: CASSLFRQGDNNEQFF.

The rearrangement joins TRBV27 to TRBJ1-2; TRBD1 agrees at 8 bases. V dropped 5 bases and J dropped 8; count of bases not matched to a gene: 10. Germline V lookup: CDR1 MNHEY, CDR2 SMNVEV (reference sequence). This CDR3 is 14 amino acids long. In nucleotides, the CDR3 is TGTGCCAGCAGTCCATTGACAGGGGAGGGGGGCTACACCTTC. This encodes CASSPLTGEGGYTF.

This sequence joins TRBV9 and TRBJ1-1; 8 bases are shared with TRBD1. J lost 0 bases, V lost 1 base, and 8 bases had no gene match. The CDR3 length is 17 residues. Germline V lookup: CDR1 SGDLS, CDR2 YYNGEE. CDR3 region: CASSVSTGGIVNTEAFF. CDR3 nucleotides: TGTGCCAGCAGCGTAAGCACAGGGGGGATCGTGAACACTGAAGCTTTCTTT.

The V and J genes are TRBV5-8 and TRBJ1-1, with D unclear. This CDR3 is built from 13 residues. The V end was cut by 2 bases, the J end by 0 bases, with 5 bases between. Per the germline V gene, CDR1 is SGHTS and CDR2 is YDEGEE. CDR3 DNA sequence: TGTGCCAGCAGCTTTACGGTGAACACTGAAGCTTTCTTT. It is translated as CASSFTVNTEAFF.

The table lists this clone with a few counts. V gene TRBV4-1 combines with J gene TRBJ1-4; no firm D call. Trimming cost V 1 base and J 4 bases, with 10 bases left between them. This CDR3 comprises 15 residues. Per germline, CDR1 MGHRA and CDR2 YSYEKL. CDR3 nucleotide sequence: TGCGCCAGCAGCCAAGGGTATGGAGATAATGAAAAACTGTTTTTT. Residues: CASSQGYGDNEKLFF.